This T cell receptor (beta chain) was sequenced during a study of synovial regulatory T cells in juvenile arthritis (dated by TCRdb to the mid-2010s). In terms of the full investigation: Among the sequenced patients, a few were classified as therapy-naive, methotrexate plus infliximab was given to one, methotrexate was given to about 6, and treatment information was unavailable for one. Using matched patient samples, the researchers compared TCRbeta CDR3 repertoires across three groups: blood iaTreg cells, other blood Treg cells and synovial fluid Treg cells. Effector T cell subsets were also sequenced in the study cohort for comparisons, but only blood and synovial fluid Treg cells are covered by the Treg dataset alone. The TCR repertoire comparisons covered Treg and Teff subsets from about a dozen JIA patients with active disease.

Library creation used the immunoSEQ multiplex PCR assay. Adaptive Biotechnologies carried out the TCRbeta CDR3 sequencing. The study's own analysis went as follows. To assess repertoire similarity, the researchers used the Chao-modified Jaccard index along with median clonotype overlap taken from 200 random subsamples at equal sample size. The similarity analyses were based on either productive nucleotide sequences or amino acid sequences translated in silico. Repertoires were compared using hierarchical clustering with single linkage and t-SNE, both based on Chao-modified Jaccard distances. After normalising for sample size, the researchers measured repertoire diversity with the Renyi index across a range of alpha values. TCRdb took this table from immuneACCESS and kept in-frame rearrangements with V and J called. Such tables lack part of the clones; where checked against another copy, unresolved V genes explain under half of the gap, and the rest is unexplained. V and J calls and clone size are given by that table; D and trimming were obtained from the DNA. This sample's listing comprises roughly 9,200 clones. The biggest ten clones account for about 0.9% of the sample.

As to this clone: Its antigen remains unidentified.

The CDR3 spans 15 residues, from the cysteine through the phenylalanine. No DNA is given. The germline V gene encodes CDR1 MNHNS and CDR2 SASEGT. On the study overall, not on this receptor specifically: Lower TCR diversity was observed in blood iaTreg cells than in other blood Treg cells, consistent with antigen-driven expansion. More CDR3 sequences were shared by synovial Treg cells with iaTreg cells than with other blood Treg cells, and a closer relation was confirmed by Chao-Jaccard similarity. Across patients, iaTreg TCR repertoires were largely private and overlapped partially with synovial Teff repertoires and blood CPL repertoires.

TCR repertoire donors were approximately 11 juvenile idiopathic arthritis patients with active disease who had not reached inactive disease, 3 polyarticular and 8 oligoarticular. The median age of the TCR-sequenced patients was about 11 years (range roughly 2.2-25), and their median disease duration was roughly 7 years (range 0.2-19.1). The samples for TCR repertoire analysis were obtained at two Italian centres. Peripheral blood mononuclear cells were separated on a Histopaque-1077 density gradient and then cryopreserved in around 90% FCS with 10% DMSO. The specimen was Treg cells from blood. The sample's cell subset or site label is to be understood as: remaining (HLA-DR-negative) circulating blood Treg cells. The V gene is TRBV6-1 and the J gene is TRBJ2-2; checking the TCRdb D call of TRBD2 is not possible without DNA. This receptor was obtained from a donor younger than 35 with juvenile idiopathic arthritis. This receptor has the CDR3 CASSEIAEVGGELFF.